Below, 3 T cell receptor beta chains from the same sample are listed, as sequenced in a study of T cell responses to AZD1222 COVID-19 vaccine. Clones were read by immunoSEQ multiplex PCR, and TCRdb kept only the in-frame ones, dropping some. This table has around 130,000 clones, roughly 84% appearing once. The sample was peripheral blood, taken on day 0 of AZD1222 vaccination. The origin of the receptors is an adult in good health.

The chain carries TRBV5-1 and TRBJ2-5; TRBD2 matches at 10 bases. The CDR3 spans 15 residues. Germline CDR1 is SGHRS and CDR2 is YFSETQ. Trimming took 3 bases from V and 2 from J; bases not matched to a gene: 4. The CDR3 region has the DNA TGCGCCAGCAGCTATAGCGGGAGGAATCAAGAGACCCAGTACTTC. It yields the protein CASSYSGRNQETQYF.

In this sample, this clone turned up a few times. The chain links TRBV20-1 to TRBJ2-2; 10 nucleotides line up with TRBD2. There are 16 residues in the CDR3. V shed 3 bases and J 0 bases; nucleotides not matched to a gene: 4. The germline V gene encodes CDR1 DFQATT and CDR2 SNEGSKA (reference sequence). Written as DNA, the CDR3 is TGCAGTGCTAGTGGGCTAGCGGGAGCGAACACCGGGGAGCTGTTTTTT. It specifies CSASGLAGANTGELFF.

CDR3 DNA: TGTGCCAGCAGCTTAGATCGGACAGACTATGGCTACACCTTC. Translation: CASSLDRTDYGYTF. The gene calls are TRBV7-3 and TRBJ1-2, with a possible D match to TRBD1 (6 bases). Trimming stripped 2 bases from V and 3 bases from J, with 10 bases between. The length of the CDR3 is 14 residues. Germline CDR1 is SGHTA and CDR2 is FQGTGA.